The rows below give T cell receptor beta chains drawn from one sample of a study of cytomegalovirus exposure and HLA in healthy donors. Repertoires were generated with immunoSEQ multiplex PCR, while TCRdb's copy carries only in-frame clones and drops some. The sample contains some 150,000 clones, around 60% of which appear only once. Sample: PBMCs. The receptors were sampled from a woman aged 60 to 75 in good health and CMV-seropositive. CDR3s include the opening cysteine and the closing phenylalanine or tryptophan. The order of the fields is D gene, clone size, V gene, J gene, CDR3 protein, CDR3 DNA. The D gene is left open where the match is weak. Rows give clone size only sometimes, using once, few, many, or a class for an expanded clone.

>TRBD2|.|TRBV6-1|TRBJ2-3
CASSARTSGIPGTDTQYF
TGTGCCAGCAGTGCCCGGACTAGCGGGATCCCCGGCACAGATACGCAGTATTTT
>.|.|TRBV30|TRBJ2-7
CAWFQGSEQYF
TGTGCCTGGTTCCAGGGGTCCGAGCAGTACTTC
>.|.|TRBV30|TRBJ2-3
CAWSGQNTDTQYF
TGTGCCTGGAGTGGACAAAACACAGATACGCAGTATTTT
>.|.|TRBV9|TRBJ2-7
CASSVGYEQYF
TGTGCCAGCAGCGTCGGGTACGAGCAGTACTTC
>.|.|TRBV4-3|TRBJ2-6
CASSQTSGAGANVLTF
TGCGCCAGCAGCCAAACGTCAGGGGCTGGGGCCAACGTCCTGACTTTC
>TRBD1|.|TRBV7-2|TRBJ1-1
CASSSRQGLRAFF
TGTGCCAGCAGCTCCCGACAGGGGCTTCGGGCTTTCTTT
>TRBD2|few|TRBV19|TRBJ2-5
CASSIFAGGPEETQYF
TGTGCCAGTAGTATATTCGCGGGAGGGCCGGAAGAGACCCAGTACTTC
>.|.|TRBV6-6|TRBJ2-3
CASSSSIGVVDTQYF
TGTGCCAGCAGTTCATCTATCGGAGTCGTAGATACGCAGTATTTT
>.|few|TRBV2|TRBJ2-1
CASLYYNEQFF
TGTGCCAGCCTATACTACAATGAGCAGTTCTTC
>.|.|TRBV2|TRBJ2-1
CASTLTSWENEQFF
TGTGCCAGCACCCTGACTAGTTGGGAGAATGAGCAGTTCTTC
>.|.|TRBV27|TRBJ2-5
CASSPRQQETQYF
TGTGCCAGCAGTCCCAGACAGCAAGAGACCCAGTACTTC
>.|.|TRBV19|TRBJ2-7
CASSIGQNEQYF
TGTGCCAGTAGTATTGGACAGAACGAGCAGTACTTC
>TRBD2|.|TRBV7-9|TRBJ2-1
CASSLRGTSGIRGHNEQFF
TGTGCCAGCAGCTTGAGGGGGACTAGCGGGATTAGGGGTCACAATGAGCAGTTCTTC
>TRBD2|.|TRBV27|TRBJ2-1
CASRQKSGSYNEQFF
TGTGCCAGCCGACAGAAAAGCGGGAGCTACAATGAGCAGTTCTTC
>.|few|TRBV30|TRBJ1-1
CAWSQPRVAFF
TGTGCCTGGAGTCAACCCAGGGTAGCTTTCTTT
>.|.|TRBV6-1|TRBJ2-2
CASRRTVGETGELFF
TGTGCCAGCAGGCGGACAGTCGGGGAGACCGGGGAGCTGTTTTTT